Listed below are T cell receptor beta chains from one sample, sequenced in a study of blood T cell repertoires in COVID-19. The table came from immunoSEQ multiplex PCR; TCRdb's copy has only in-frame clones and leaves some out. Here the sample spans 65,000 to 85,000 clones, 80% to 90% being singletons. Specimen: peripheral blood. Every receptor here comes from a woman aged 55-70 years with acute or convalescent COVID-19. Both conserved end residues are part of each CDR3. The D gene is left open where the match is weak. Clone size is not always given. Where it is, it says once, few, many or a class for expanded clones.

j_call clone_size d_call v_call cdr3_aa cdr3_nt
TRBJ1-3 . TRBD1 TRBV6-6 CASGTGGGNTIYF TGTGCCAGCGGGACAGGGGGTGGAAACACCATATATTTT
TRBJ2-2 . TRBD1 TRBV19 CASSPGQGPGELFF TGTGCCAGTAGTCCGGGACAGGGCCCCGGGGAGCTGTTTTTT
TRBJ2-5 . . TRBV5-1 CASSLDSGSETQYF TGCGCCAGCAGCTTGGACTCAGGGTCGGAGACCCAGTACTTC
TRBJ1-2 . TRBD1 TRBV29-1 CSASGGNYGYTF TGCAGCGCCTCAGGGGGGAACTATGGCTACACCTTC
TRBJ2-2 . . TRBV20-1 CSASGADTGELFF TGCAGTGCTAGTGGAGCCGACACCGGGGAGCTGTTTTTT
TRBJ2-2 many TRBD2 TRBV5-1 CASRPPGLAGHLRSGELFF TGCGCCAGCAGGCCTCCGGGACTAGCGGGACATCTCCGGAGCGGGGAGCTGTTTTTT
TRBJ2-1 many TRBD1 TRBV30 CAWTRAGGVNEQFF TGTGCCTGGACAAGGGCAGGGGGTGTTAATGAGCAGTTCTTC
TRBJ1-2 . . TRBV11-2 CASSSLRDYGYTF TGTGCCAGCAGCTCTCTCCGGGACTATGGCTACACCTTC
TRBJ1-3 . . TRBV3-1/TRBV3-2 CASSPRTEGNTIYF TGTGCCAGCAGCCCCCGGACAGAAGGAAACACCATATATTTT
TRBJ2-2 . . TRBV9 CASSVAEGTGELFF TGTGCCAGCAGCGTAGCGGAGGGCACCGGGGAGCTGTTTTTT
TRBJ2-2 . TRBD1 TRBV19 CASSPGQTNTGELFF TGTGCCAGTAGTCCGGGACAGACGAACACCGGGGAGCTGTTTTTT
TRBJ2-6 . . TRBV12-2 CASRLASGSPQPSGANVLTF TGTGCAAGTCGCTTAGCATCCGGGAGCCCCCAACCCTCTGGGGCCAACGTCCTGACTTTC
TRBJ2-3 once TRBD1 TRBV19 CASSIAPGGIRRDTQYF TGTGCCAGTAGTATAGCGCCAGGGGGAATAAGGCGGGATACGCAGTATTTT
TRBJ1-1 . . TRBV6-5 CASRGLTEAFF TGTGCCAGCAGGGGACTGACAGAAGCTTTCTTT
TRBJ2-3 . . TRBV18 CASSPTGDTQYF TGTGCCAGCTCACCAACGGGAGATACGCAGTATTTT
TRBJ1-2 . . TRBV5-6 CASSLISGQSANYGYTF TGTGCCAGCAGCTTAATTTCAGGACAGTCGGCGAACTATGGCTACACCTTC